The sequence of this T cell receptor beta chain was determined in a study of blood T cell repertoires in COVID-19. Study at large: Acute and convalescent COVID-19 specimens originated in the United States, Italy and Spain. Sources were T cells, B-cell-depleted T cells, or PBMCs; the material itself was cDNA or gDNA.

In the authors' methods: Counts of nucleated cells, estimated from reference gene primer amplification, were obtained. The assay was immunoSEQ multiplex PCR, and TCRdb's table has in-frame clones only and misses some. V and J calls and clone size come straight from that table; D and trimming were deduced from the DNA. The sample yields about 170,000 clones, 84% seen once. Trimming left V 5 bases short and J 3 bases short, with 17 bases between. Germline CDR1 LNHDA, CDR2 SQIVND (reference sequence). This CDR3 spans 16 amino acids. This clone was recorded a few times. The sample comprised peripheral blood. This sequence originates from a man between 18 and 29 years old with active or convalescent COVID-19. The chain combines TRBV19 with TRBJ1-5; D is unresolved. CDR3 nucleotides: TGTGCCAGTAGTCCTAAACCGGGAGGAAACAATCAGCCCCAGCATTTT. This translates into CASSPKPGGNNQPQHF.